What follows are 18 T cell receptor beta chains derived from one specimen sequenced in a study of beta chain features in type 1 diabetes. General observations from the study: Shorter TCRB CDR3s, moderately but significantly so, marked every one of the four CD4+ subsets in Type 1 diabetes patients.

The sequenced template was cDNA made from the entire isolated RNA. Here immunoSEQ multiplex PCR was the method, and the copy in TCRdb shows in-frame clones only, minus some. In the table there are about 700,000 clones, 13% of which are singletons. No antigen is known for these receptors. Input material: naive CD4+ T cells from blood. Receptors originate from a man between 18 and 29 years old with type 1 diabetes.

This clone came up a few times. This chain links TRBV12-5 with TRBJ1-6, with 7 bases matching TRBD1. Germline trimming cut 0 bases from V and 7 bases from J; bases unmatched to any gene: 3. This CDR3 is 15 amino acids long. Germline CDR1 reads LGHNT; CDR2 reads FRNRAP. The CDR3 protein is CASGLVVRGNSPLHF. The CDR3 coding sequence is TGTGCTAGTGGTTTGGTCGTCAGGGGGAATTCACCCCTCCACTTT.

The chain has TRBV4-1 and TRBJ2-7, with D perhaps matching TRBD1 (6 bases). The CDR3 sequence is 15 residues long. CDR1 MGHRA and CDR2 YSYEKL come from the germline V gene. The V gene lost 0 bases and the J gene lost 6 bases, with 15 bases spanning the gap. The CDR3 is CASSQDPGQWGEQYF. In DNA form, the CDR3 reads TGCGCCAGCAGCCAAGATCCAGGACAGTGGGGCGAGCAGTACTTC.

This CDR3 is CASSLGQANEKLFF. CDR3 sequence (DNA): TGTGCCAGCAGCTTAGGGCAGGCTAATGAAAAACTGTTTTTT. The chain joins TRBV7-9 to TRBJ1-4; D unclear. This CDR3 has 14 amino acids. Germline lookup yields CDR1 SEHNR and CDR2 FQNEAQ (reference sequence). The ends were cut back, 1 base at V and 3 bases at J, with 6 bases in the middle.

A few counts support this clone. The V call is TRBV10-3, the J call TRBJ2-5; D gene uncertain. The CDR3 is 11 residues long. Germline CDR1 and CDR2: ENHRY and SYGVKD. V was clipped by 9 bases and J by 5 bases, with 10 bases between them. DNA of the CDR3: TGTGCCATAGGACCTGGGGAGACCCAGTACTTC. Protein sequence: CAIGPGETQYF.

V is TRBV28 and J is TRBJ1-2, with D perhaps TRBD1 (6 bases). The V gene lost 7 bases and the J gene lost 1 base, with 19 bases spanning the gap. The germline CDR1 and CDR2 sequences are MDHEN and SYDVKM. This CDR3 contains 16 residues. The CDR3 coding sequence is TGTGCCAGCACCCCGGGACAACTAGGTTATAACTATGGCTACACCTTC. It specifies CASTPGQLGYNYGYTF.

Here the CDR3 reads CASSLAGGYYNEQFF. The CDR3, as DNA: TGCGCCAGCAGCTTGGCGGGAGGCTACTACAATGAGCAGTTCTTC. The chain combines TRBV5-1 with TRBJ2-1; 7 positions agree with TRBD2. The V and J ends lost 0 bases and 3 bases, in that order; junction bases with no gene match: 3. The germline gives CDR1 SGHRS, CDR2 YFSETQ. There are 15 residues in the CDR3.

The rearrangement links TRBV10-3 to TRBJ2-3; D is perhaps TRBD1 (6 bases). Germline CDR1 ENHRY, CDR2 SYGVKD. The CDR3 extends over 13 amino acids. V gave up 8 bases and J gave up 0 bases, with 9 bases separating them. CDR3: CAIGGQSTDTQYF. The CDR3 coding sequence is TGTGCCATCGGAGGACAGAGCACAGATACGCAGTATTTT.

Comment on this clone: Other DNA sequences in this specimen translate into the identical CDR3. The chain couples TRBV2 to TRBJ2-7; D remains ambiguous. CDR3 size: 11 residues. The germline gives CDR1 SNHLY, CDR2 FYNNEI. Trimming took off 6 bases at V and 4 bases at J, with 7 bases between the two ends. The CDR3 sequence is CASSNSYEQYF. CDR3 sequence (DNA): TGTGCCAGCAGCAACAGTTACGAGCAGTACTTC.

This clone has a handful of counts. The chain employs TRBV11-2 and TRBJ2-3, with TRBD1 identical over 7 bases. The junction had 2 bases not matched to a gene; V was cut back by 5 bases and J by 0 bases. This CDR3 has 14 residues. Germline CDR1 reads SGHAT; CDR2 reads FQNNGV. In nucleotides, the CDR3 is TGTGCCAGCAGCACAGGGGCTAGCACAGATACGCAGTATTTT. This gives the protein CASSTGASTDTQYF.

This clone was seen a few times. V usage is TRBV7-9 and J usage is TRBJ2-1, with TRBD2 identical over 9 bases. This CDR3 is built from 16 residues. V shed 5 bases and J 1 base; nucleotides not matched to a gene: 6. Per the germline V gene, CDR1 is SEHNR and CDR2 is FQNEAQ (reference sequence). CDR3 coding DNA: TGTGCCAGCAGCCTACATAGCGGGGGATCCTACAATGAGCAGTTCTTC. It translates to CASSLHSGGSYNEQFF.

This clone came up once. The chain employs TRBV7-3 and TRBJ2-3, with 7 positions matching TRBD1. Germline loops: CDR1 SGHTA, CDR2 FQGTGA. V trimming: 2 bases; J trimming: 6 bases; junction bases outside the gene matches: 11. This CDR3 has 16 amino acids. The chain's CDR3 is CASSLSQQGSWDTQYF. CDR3 sequence (DNA): TGTGCCAGCAGCTTATCCCAACAGGGGTCCTGGGATACGCAGTATTTT.

In its sample, this clone was seen a few times. The chain joins TRBV5-1 to TRBJ2-3; D possibly matches TRBD1 or TRBD2 (6 bases each). This CDR3 is 15 amino acids long. V was cut by 0 bases and J by 3 bases, with 11 bases left in between. Germline V gene sequence: CDR1 SGHRS, CDR2 YFSETQ. CDR3 sequence: CASSLVPGATDTQYF. In DNA form, the CDR3 reads TGCGCCAGCAGCTTGGTTCCGGGGGCGACAGATACGCAGTATTTT.

The chain uses TRBV6-5 and TRBJ1-4, with D unclear. With 6 bases removed from V and 8 bases from J, the gap between germline ends came to 16 bases. This CDR3 has 14 amino acids. Germline lookup yields CDR1 MNHEY and CDR2 SVGAGI. The CDR3 DNA reads TGTGCCAGCAGCCCCCTCGGGGAGGGAGAAAAACTGTTTTTT. It specifies CASSPLGEGEKLFF.

The V call is TRBV5-1, the J call TRBJ2-6; maybe TRBD1 (5 bases). The germline V gene encodes CDR1 SGHRS and CDR2 YFSETQ. V dropped 0 bases and J dropped 0 bases, with 13 bases sitting between them. The CDR3 length is 18 residues. The chain's CDR3 is CASSLGQLPSSGANVLTF. The CDR3 nucleotides are TGCGCCAGCAGCTTGGGACAGCTCCCAAGCTCTGGGGCCAACGTCCTGACTTTC.

This chain connects TRBV29-1 to TRBJ1-2, with TRBD1 identical over 7 bases. The germline gives CDR1 SQVTM, CDR2 ANQGSEA. V lost 5 bases to trimming and J lost 3 bases; unmatched junction nucleotides: 9. This CDR3 spans 14 amino acids. CDR3 amino acids: CSVNQGGADYGYTF. The CDR3 nucleotides read TGCAGCGTTAACCAAGGGGGCGCCGACTATGGCTACACCTTC.

The sample holds a few counts of this clone. This chain links TRBV30 with TRBJ2-7, with 7 positions matching TRBD1. The CDR3 totals 13 residues. Looked up from germline, CDR1 is GTSNPN and CDR2 is SVGIG (reference sequence). The CDR3 nucleotides read TGTGCAGGGACCCGGGACAGCACCTACGAGCAGTACTTC. Protein product: CAGTRDSTYEQYF.

V is TRBV7-9 and J is TRBJ2-4; 13 bases are shared with TRBD2. Germline V gene lookup returns CDR1 SEHNR and CDR2 FQNEAQ (reference sequence). V lost 3 bases and J lost 0; bases outside the gene matches: 8. CDR3 length equals 19 residues. CDR3 DNA sequence: TGTGCCAGCAGCTTTTTTCGGACTAGCGGGGGAGAAGCCAAAAACATTCAGTACTTC. This encodes CASSFFRTSGGEAKNIQYF.

This chain connects TRBV5-1 to TRBJ2-5; TRBD2 matches at 10 bases. Germline V gives CDR1 SGHRS, CDR2 YFSETQ. This CDR3 contains 15 residues. V was pared by 2 bases and J by 2 bases, with 3 bases of the junction left unmatched. CDR3 residues: CASSFIAGGQETQYF. As DNA, the CDR3 is TGCGCCAGCAGCTTCATAGCGGGGGGTCAAGAGACCCAGTACTTC.